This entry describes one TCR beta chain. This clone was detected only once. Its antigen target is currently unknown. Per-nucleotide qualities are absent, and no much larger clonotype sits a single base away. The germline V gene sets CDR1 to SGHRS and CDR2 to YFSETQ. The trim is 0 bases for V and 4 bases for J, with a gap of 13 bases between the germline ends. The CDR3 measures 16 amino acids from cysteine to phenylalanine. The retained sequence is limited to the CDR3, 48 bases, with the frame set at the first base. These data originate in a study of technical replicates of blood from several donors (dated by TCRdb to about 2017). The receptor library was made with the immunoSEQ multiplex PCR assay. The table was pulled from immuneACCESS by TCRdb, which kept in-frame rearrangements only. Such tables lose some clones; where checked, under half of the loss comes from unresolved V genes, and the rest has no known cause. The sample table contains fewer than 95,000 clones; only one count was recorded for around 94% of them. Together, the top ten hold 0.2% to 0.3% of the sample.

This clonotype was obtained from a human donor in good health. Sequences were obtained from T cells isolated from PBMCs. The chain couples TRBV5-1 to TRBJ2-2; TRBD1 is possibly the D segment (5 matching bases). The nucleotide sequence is TGCGCCAGCAGCTTGGCAGGGATACAGTCCACCGGGGAGCTGTTTTTT. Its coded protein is CASSLAGIQSTGELFF. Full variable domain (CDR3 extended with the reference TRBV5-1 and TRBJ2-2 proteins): KAGVTQTPRYLIKTRGQQVTLSCSPISGHRSVSWYQQTPGQGLQFLFEYFSETQRNKGNFPGRFSGRQFSNSRSEMNVSTLELGDSALYLCASSLAGIQSTGELFFGEGSRLTVL.